The entry below gives a single T cell receptor (beta chain) sequence along with its context. As originally analysed: Reference gene primers were amplified, and this amplification served to estimate nucleated cell counts. Assay: immunoSEQ multiplex PCR; the TCRdb copy retains only in-frame clones and omits some. V and J calls and clone size come straight from that table; D and trimming were deduced from the DNA. The table lists tens of thousands of clones, about 90% of them singletons, with around 6.4% in the top ten. The sample originates from a study of blood T cell repertoires in COVID-19. Study details: COVID-19 samples collected from the United States, Italy and Spain covered acute and convalescent phases. T cells, B-cell-depleted T cells, or PBMCs supplied cDNA or gDNA.

Germline V gene sequence: CDR1 DFQATT, CDR2 SNEGSKA (reference sequence). The CDR3 is made up of 13 amino acids. Trimming took 3 bases from V and 5 from J, leaving 14 bases between them. The specimen sequenced was peripheral blood. The chain recombines TRBV20-1 with TRBJ2-7; D uncertain. This TCR came from a man aged 70 or older with active COVID-19. In DNA form, the CDR3 reads TGCAGTGCTAGTGATCCTCTCGTCCACGAGCAGTACTTC. This codes for CSASDPLVHEQYF.